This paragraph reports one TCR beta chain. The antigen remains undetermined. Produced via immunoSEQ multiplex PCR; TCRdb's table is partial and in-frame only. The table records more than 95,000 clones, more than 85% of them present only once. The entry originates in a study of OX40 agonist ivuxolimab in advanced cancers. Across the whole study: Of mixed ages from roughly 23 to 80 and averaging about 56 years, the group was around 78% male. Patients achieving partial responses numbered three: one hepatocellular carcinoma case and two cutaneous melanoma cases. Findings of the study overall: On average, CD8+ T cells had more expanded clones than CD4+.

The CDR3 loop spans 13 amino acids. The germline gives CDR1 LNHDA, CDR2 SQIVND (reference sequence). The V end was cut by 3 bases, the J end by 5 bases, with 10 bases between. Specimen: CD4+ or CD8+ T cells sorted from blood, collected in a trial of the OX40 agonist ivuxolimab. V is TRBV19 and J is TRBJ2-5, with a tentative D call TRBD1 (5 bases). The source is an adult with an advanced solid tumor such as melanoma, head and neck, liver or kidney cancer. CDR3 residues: CASSIRRAETQYF. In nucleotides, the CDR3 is TGTGCCAGTAGTATCCGCAGGGCGGAGACCCAGTACTTC.